This TCR beta chain stems from a study of blood T cells in healthy people across ages. This clonotype was observed many times. This CDR3 comprises 16 residues. CDR1 MNHEY and CDR2 SMNVEV come from the germline V gene (reference sequence). J lost 2 bases, V lost 5 bases, and 12 bases had no gene match. There were at least 5.5 micrograms of total RNA extracted from every sample. The authors ran a second PCR of about 7 to 11 cycles using a sample-barcoded 5' primer and a J-beta primer mix. Using its own MiXCR run on the 5' RACE reads, TCRdb lists one record per CDR3 protein. The table includes hundreds of thousands of distinct CDR3 sequences, about half detected once.

This receptor was taken from a man older than 75 in good health. The chain uses TRBV27 and TRBJ2-7; TRBD2 aligns across 7 bases. Material for sequencing was blood. The CDR3 DNA reads TGTGCCAGCAGTAAGAACCGGGACTACCTAGCCTACGAGCAGTACTTC. Protein sequence: CASSKNRDYLAYEQYF.